Shown below are 22 T cell receptor beta chains from a single sample sequenced in a study of Tregs in tolerant kidney transplant recipients. Sequencing used immunoSEQ multiplex PCR; TCRdb keeps in-frame clones, though not all of them. This sample yields 46,000 or so clones, of which about 90% are seen a single time; about 0.71% belongs to the top ten. Material for sequencing was Tregs from blood. The receptor set was obtained from a human donor in good health.

The chain links TRBV9 to TRBJ1-1; 7 bases line up with TRBD1. This CDR3 has 13 residues. Germline assignment: CDR1 SGDLS and CDR2 YYNGEE. Trimming took 6 bases from V and 2 from J; bases not matched to a gene: 4. DNA for the CDR3: TGTGCCAGCAACCTAGGGGGCAACACTGAAGCTTTCTTT. It yields the protein CASNLGGNTEAFF. Based on the CDR3 plus reference TRBV9 and TRBJ1-1, the full variable domain is DSGVTQTPKHLITATGQRVTLRCSPRSGDLSVYWYQQSLDQGLQFLIQYYNGEERAKGNILERFSAQQFPDLHSELNLSSLELGDSALYFCASNLGGNTEAFFGQGTRLTVV.

This chain connects TRBV5-1 to TRBJ2-1, with 14 bases aligning to TRBD2. From germline, CDR1 is SGHRS and CDR2 YFSETQ. This CDR3 has 14 amino acids. V was clipped by 2 bases and J by 10 bases; unmatched bases: 2. This chain's CDR3 is CASSFGTSGGEQFF. CDR3 DNA sequence: TGCGCCAGCAGCTTCGGGACTAGCGGGGGAGAGCAGTTCTTC.

This clone came up once. CDR3 nucleotide sequence: TGTGCCATCAGGCTAACGGGGGTGTATACGCAGTATTTT. It codes for CAIRLTGVYTQYF. V usage is TRBV5-4 and J usage is TRBJ2-3, with D possibly being TRBD2 (6 bases). CDR1 and CDR2 from the germline V gene are SGHNT and YYREEE (reference sequence). Deletions cut 9 bases from V and 7 bases from J, with 18 bases between. This CDR3 contains 13 residues.

The table lists this clone with a count of one. The rearrangement links TRBV27 to TRBJ1-1; possibly TRBD1 for D (6 bases). The CDR3 totals 15 residues. Trimming cost V 2 bases and J 5 bases, with 15 bases left between them. Germline CDR1 and CDR2: MNHEY and SMNVEV (reference sequence). The CDR3 protein is CASSLRGGTRTEAFF. Written as DNA, the CDR3 is TGTGCCAGCAGTTTAAGGGGCGGGACAAGGACTGAAGCTTTCTTT.

This chain connects TRBV27 to TRBJ2-4, with 11 bases lining up with TRBD2. The CDR3 spans 16 residues. With 4 bases clipped from V and 6 bases from J, the junction kept 8 bases outside the gene matches. Germline V gives CDR1 MNHEY, CDR2 SMNVEV (reference sequence). The CDR3 loop is CASSSRVGLAANIQYF. CDR3 DNA: TGTGCCAGCAGTTCCCGAGTGGGACTAGCGGCAAACATTCAGTACTTC.

This chain links TRBV19 with TRBJ1-1; the match to TRBD1 covers 8 bases. Germline CDR1 reads LNHDA; CDR2 reads SQIVND (reference sequence). The CDR3 spans 14 residues. V trimming: 6 bases; J trimming: 5 bases; junction bases outside the gene matches: 8. The CDR3 spells CASSPRTGKTEAFF. For the CDR3, the DNA is TGTGCCAGTAGCCCCAGGACAGGGAAAACTGAAGCTTTCTTT.

This CDR3 reads CASSQEGHEKLFF. Written as DNA, the CDR3 is TGTGCCAGCTCACAGGAGGGTCATGAAAAACTGTTTTTT. The chain employs TRBV18 and TRBJ1-4; D is undetermined. The CDR3 sequence is 13 residues long. V was cut by 4 bases and J by 6 bases, with 9 bases left in between. Germline loops: CDR1 KGHSH, CDR2 LQKENI.

This chain's CDR3 is CASSQRTTYAVTF. The CDR3 DNA sequence: TGTGCCAGCTCTCAGAGGACTACTTATGCTGTCACCTTC. This chain joins TRBV19 and TRBJ1-2; no clear D gene. Trimming pared 9 bases from V and 13 bases from J, leaving 24 bases between. Germline V gene data show CDR1 as LNHDA and CDR2 as SQIVND (reference sequence). The CDR3 spans 13 residues.

This clone occurred a few times. The rearrangement links TRBV14 to TRBJ1-4, with no clear D. Germline V gene lookup returns CDR1 SGHDN and CDR2 FVKESK. V lost 4 bases and J lost 8, with 11 bases in between. This CDR3 region has 13 residues. CDR3 bases: TGTGCCAGCAGCCGTAGGGTCGGCGAAAAACTGTTTTTT. This sequence encodes CASSRRVGEKLFF.

The chain recombines TRBV7-9 with TRBJ2-7; no firm D call. Per the germline V gene, CDR1 is SEHNR and CDR2 is FQNEAQ (reference sequence). The ends were cut back, 8 bases at V and 1 base at J, with 12 bases in the middle. The CDR3 covers 13 residues. CDR3 coding DNA: TGTGCCAGCCAACGAACAGCTTCCTACGAGCAGTACTTC. Protein sequence: CASQRTASYEQYF.

V and J are TRBV13 and TRBJ2-7; 7 nucleotides agree with TRBD1. The germline CDR1 and CDR2 sequences are PRHDT and FYEKMQ (reference sequence). Unmatched junction bases numbered 13, after V lost 3 bases and J lost 5 bases. The CDR3 runs to 16 residues. CDR3 region: CASSFATGEVLDEQYF. CDR3 bases: TGTGCCAGCAGCTTCGCCACAGGGGAAGTACTGGACGAGCAGTACTTC.

V and J are TRBV25-1 and TRBJ1-1, with D perhaps matching TRBD1 (5 bases). Trimming removed 6 bases from V and 2 bases from J, with 13 bases in between. Germline V gene data show CDR1 as MGHDK and CDR2 as SYGVNS. The CDR3 is 14 residues long. CDR3 sequence: CASRAAGPNTEAFF. DNA for the CDR3: TGTGCCAGCAGGGCCGCGGGGCCTAACACTGAAGCTTTCTTT.

The chain recombines TRBV5-4 with TRBJ2-7; 9 nucleotides align to TRBD2. V lost 3 bases and J lost 7; bases outside the gene matches: 11. This CDR3 has 15 amino acids. From germline, CDR1 is SGHNT and CDR2 YYREEE (reference sequence). The CDR3 here is CASSSPSGVPVEQYF. For the CDR3, the DNA is TGTGCCAGCAGCTCCCCTAGCGGGGTGCCTGTGGAGCAGTACTTC.

The V call is TRBV7-2, the J call TRBJ2-5; TRBD2 agrees at 7 bases. CDR3 length: 16 amino acids. V was pared by 6 bases and J by 1 base, with 11 bases of the junction left unmatched. Germline V gives CDR1 SGHTA, CDR2 FQGNSA. The CDR3 bases are TGTGCCAGCAGTATATTCGGGCTAGCGGTCCAAGAGACCCAGTACTTC. It is translated as CASSIFGLAVQETQYF. The full variable domain, completed using reference TRBV7-2 and TRBJ2-5, is GAGVSQSPSNKVTEKGKDVELRCDPISGHTALYWYRQSLGQGLEFLIYFQGNSAPDKSGLPSDRFSAERTGGSVSTLTIQRTQQEDSAVYLCASSIFGLAVQETQYFGPGTRLLVL.

The gene calls are TRBV4-2 and TRBJ2-7; D is unclear. This CDR3 contains 14 residues. Germline V gene data show CDR1 as LGHNA and CDR2 as YNFKEQ. V dropped 2 bases and J dropped 7 bases, with 15 bases sitting between them. The CDR3 DNA reads as TGTGCCAGCAGCCAATTAACGGGTGGTTGGGAGCAGTACTTC. Translation gives CASSQLTGGWEQYF.

This clone showed up just once. V gene TRBV5-1 combines with J gene TRBJ2-2, with TRBD2 matching 13 bases. CDR1 SGHRS and CDR2 YFSETQ come from the germline V gene. With 4 bases clipped from V and 3 bases from J, the junction kept 3 bases outside the gene matches. This CDR3 is 16 amino acids long. The CDR3 region has the DNA TGCGCCAGCAGCGCCGGGACTAGCGGGGACACCGGGGAGCTGTTTTTT. The encoded protein is CASSAGTSGDTGELFF.

V usage is TRBV9 and J usage is TRBJ2-3, with 7 bases fitting TRBD1. The CDR3 is 16 amino acids. CDR1 and CDR2 (germline): SGDLS, YYNGEE. V lost 2 bases, J lost 6 bases, and 12 bases stayed unmatched. CDR3 sequence: CASSVFGQAYMDTQYF. CDR3 coding DNA: TGTGCCAGCAGCGTCTTCGGACAGGCCTATATGGATACGCAGTATTTT.

This clone was observed once. CDR3 amino acids: CASSYSTGARNTIYF. CDR3 coding DNA: TGTGCCAGCAGTTACTCGACAGGGGCCCGGAACACCATATATTTT. The chain links TRBV6-5 to TRBJ1-3; 8 nucleotides match TRBD1. Per germline, CDR1 MNHEY and CDR2 SVGAGI. The CDR3 is 15 amino acids. The V and J ends lost 0 bases and 7 bases, in that order; junction bases with no gene match: 5.

The chain has TRBV6-5 and TRBJ1-2; no firm D call. V lost 2 bases and J lost 6, with 16 bases in between. The CDR3 consists of 15 residues. CDR1 MNHEY and CDR2 SVGAGI come from the germline V gene. The CDR3 is CASSYAAPKLNGYTF. CDR3 DNA: TGTGCCAGCAGTTACGCGGCACCCAAACTAAATGGCTACACCTTC.

V is TRBV2 and J is TRBJ2-3; 13 bases map to TRBD2. The CDR3 length is 19 residues. Germline V gene sequence: CDR1 SNHLY, CDR2 FYNNEI. The ends lost 6 bases at V and 0 bases at J; junction bases unmatched: 12. This CDR3 reads CASSETGTSGTFSTDTQYF. The CDR3 coding sequence is TGTGCCAGCAGCGAGACCGGGACTAGCGGGACTTTTAGCACAGATACGCAGTATTTT.

The CDR3 is CASSLKRDSLSSGANVLTF. The CDR3, as DNA: TGTGCCAGCAGTTTAAAACGGGACAGCCTCTCCTCTGGGGCCAACGTCCTGACTTTC. This chain connects TRBV27 to TRBJ2-6, with 7 nucleotides matching TRBD1. In germline, CDR1 is MNHEY, CDR2 SMNVEV (reference sequence). The CDR3 totals 19 residues. V lost 2 bases to trimming and J lost 0 bases; unmatched junction nucleotides: 10.

In its sample, this clone was seen once. In DNA form, the CDR3 reads TGTGCCAGTAGCCTTCCGGACCGGATCAACTATGGCTACACCTTC. Protein sequence: CASSLPDRINYGYTF. This chain joins TRBV19 and TRBJ1-2; no firm D call. Germline lookup yields CDR1 LNHDA and CDR2 SQIVND (reference sequence). The V end lost 6 bases, the J end lost 2 bases, and 16 bases lay between the germline ends. This CDR3 is built from 15 residues.